This TCR beta chain was obtained from a study of blood T cell repertoires in COVID-19. Study details: Collection of acute and convalescent COVID-19 samples took place in the United States, Italy and Spain. PBMCs, B-cell-depleted T cells, or T cells were the source of the cDNA or gDNA that made up the material.

This CDR3 has 11 residues. Germline V gene data show CDR1 as WSHSY and CDR2 as SAAADI. V was cut by 1 base and J by 7 bases, with 4 bases left in between. Enrolment of Seattle patients took place during active infection, and they were followed longitudinally. Using immunoSEQ multiplex PCR, the repertoire was profiled, and TCRdb retains in-frame clones only, with some absent. The sample contains about 50,000 clones, 81% of which appear only once. This receptor was taken from a woman of 80 years or more with COVID-19, enrolled during active disease. The chain has TRBV10-2 and TRBJ1-1; D remains ambiguous. Sequenced input: peripheral blood. The CDR3 loop reads CASSELDEAFF. CDR3 DNA: TGCGCCAGCAGTGAGTTAGATGAAGCTTTCTTT.